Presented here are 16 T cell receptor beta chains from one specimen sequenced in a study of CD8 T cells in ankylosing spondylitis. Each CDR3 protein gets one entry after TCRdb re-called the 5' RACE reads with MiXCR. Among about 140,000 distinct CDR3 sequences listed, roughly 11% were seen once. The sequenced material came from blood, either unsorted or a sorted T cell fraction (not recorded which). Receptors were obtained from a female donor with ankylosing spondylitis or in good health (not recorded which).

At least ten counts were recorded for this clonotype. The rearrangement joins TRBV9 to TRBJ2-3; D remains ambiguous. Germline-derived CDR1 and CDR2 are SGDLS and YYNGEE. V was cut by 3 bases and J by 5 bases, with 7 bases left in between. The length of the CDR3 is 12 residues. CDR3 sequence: CASSETIDTQYF. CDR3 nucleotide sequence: TGTGCCAGCAGCGAGACAATAGATACGCAGTATTTT.

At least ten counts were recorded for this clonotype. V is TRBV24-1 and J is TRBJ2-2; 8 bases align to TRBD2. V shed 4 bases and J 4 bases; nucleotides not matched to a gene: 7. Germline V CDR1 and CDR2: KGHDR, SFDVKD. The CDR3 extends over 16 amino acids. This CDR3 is CATSDPEAGGTGELFF. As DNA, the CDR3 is TGTGCCACCAGTGACCCCGAGGCGGGGGGCACCGGGGAGCTGTTTTTT.

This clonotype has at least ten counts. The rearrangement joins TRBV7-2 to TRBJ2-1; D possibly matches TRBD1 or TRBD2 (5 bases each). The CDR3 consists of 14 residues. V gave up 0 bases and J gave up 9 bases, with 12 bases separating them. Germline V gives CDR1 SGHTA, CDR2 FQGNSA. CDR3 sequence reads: CASSLALARAEQFF. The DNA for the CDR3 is TGTGCCAGCAGCTTAGCGCTAGCCAGGGCTGAGCAGTTCTTC.

The CDR3 DNA sequence: TGCAGCGTTGAAGATCACGGGCTTTGGCAAGCGGGGGCTCCTCAAGAGACCCAGTACTTC. Its translation: CSVEDHGLWQAGAPQETQYF. J is TRBJ2-5 and V is TRBV29-1; 8 nucleotides line up with TRBD2. Germline CDR1 is SQVTM and CDR2 is ANQGSEA. The V gene end was trimmed by 0 bases and the J gene end by 2 bases; junction bases not matched to a gene: 20. The CDR3 extends over 20 amino acids.

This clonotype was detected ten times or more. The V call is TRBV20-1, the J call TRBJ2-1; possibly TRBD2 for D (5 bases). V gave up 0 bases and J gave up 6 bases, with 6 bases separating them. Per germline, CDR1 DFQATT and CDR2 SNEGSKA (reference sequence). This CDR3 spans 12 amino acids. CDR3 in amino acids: CSARDRGNEQFF. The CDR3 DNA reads TGCAGTGCTAGAGATCGGGGCAATGAGCAGTTCTTC.

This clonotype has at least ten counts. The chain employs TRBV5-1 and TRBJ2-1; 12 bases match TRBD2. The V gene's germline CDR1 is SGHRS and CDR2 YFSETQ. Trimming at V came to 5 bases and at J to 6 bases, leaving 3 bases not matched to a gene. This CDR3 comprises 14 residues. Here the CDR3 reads CASRPLAGGNEQFF. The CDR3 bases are TGCGCCAGCAGACCACTAGCGGGAGGCAATGAGCAGTTCTTC.

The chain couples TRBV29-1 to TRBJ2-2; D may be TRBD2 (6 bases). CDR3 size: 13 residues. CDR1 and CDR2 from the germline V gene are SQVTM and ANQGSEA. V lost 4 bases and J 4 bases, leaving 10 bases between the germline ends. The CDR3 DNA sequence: TGCAGCGTTGGTTCTAGCGTCACCGGGGAGCTGTTTTTT. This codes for CSVGSSVTGELFF.

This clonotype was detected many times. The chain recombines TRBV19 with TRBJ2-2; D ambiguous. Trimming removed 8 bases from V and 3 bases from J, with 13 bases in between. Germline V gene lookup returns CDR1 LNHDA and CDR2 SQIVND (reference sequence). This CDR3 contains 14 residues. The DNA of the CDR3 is TGTGCCAGTCAGTGGCCAGGTTACACCGGGGAGCTGTTTTTT. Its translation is CASQWPGYTGELFF.

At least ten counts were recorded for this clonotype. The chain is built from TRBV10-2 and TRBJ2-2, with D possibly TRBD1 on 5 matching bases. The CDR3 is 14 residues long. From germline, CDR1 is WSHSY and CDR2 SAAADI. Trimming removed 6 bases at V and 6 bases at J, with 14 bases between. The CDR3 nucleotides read TGCGCCAGCAGCCCCCAGGGTATTGCCGGGGAGCTGTTTTTT. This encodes CASSPQGIAGELFF.

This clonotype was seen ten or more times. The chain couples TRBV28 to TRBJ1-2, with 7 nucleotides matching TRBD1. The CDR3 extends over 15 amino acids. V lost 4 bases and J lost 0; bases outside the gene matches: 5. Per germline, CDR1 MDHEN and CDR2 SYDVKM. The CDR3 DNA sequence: TGTGCCAGCAGTTCCGGGACAGTCTCTAACTATGGCTACACCTTC. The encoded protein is CASSSGTVSNYGYTF.

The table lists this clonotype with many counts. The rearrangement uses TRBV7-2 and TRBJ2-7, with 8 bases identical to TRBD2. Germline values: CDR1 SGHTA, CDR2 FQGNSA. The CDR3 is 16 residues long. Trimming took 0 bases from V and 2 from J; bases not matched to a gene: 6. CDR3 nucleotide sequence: TGTGCCAGCAGCTTAGCTACCGGGGGGGTCACCTACGAGCAGTACTTC. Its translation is CASSLATGGVTYEQYF.

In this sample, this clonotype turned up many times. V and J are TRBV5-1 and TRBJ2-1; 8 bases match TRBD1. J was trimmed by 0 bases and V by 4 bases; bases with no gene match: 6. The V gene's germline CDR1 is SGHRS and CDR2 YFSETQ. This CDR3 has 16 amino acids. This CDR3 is CASSPTQGVSYNEQFF. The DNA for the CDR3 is TGCGCCAGCAGCCCGACACAGGGGGTCTCCTACAATGAGCAGTTCTTC.

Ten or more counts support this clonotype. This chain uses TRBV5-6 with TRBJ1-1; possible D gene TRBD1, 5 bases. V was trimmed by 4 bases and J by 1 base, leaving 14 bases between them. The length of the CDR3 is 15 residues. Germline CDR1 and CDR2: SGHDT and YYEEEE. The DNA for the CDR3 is TGTGCCAGCAGCCGGACTGCCGGGGCGAACACTGAAGCTTTCTTT. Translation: CASSRTAGANTEAFF.

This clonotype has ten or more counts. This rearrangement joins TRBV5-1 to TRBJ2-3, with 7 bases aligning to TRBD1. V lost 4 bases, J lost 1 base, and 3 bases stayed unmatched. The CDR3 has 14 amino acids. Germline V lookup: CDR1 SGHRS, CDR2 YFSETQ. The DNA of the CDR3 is TGCGCCAGCAGCCCCGGGACAGGCACAGATACGCAGTATTTT. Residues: CASSPGTGTDTQYF.

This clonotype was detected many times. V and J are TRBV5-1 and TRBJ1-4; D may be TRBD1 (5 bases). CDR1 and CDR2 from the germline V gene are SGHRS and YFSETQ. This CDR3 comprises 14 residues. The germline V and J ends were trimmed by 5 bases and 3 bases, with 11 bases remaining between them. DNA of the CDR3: TGCGCCAGCAGTTGGGACGGACCTAATGAAAAACTGTTTTTT. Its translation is CASSWDGPNEKLFF. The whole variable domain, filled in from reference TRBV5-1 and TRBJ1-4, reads KAGVTQTPRYLIKTRGQQVTLSCSPISGHRSVSWYQQTPGQGLQFLFEYFSETQRNKGNFPGRFSGRQFSNSRSEMNVSTLELGDSALYLCASSWDGPNEKLFFGSGTQLSVL.

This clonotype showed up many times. CDR3 bases: TGTGCCAGCAGCTCCGGACTAGCGGGGGCGCCGCCCACAGATACGCAGTATTTT. Protein product: CASSSGLAGAPPTDTQYF. The chain links TRBV7-3 to TRBJ2-3; 13 nucleotides agree with TRBD2. The ends lost 4 bases at V and 2 bases at J; junction bases unmatched: 9. The CDR3 sequence is 18 residues long. Germline CDR1 reads SGHTA; CDR2 reads FQGTGA. Drawing the rest from reference TRBV7-3 and TRBJ2-3, the complete variable domain is GAGVSQTPSNKVTEKGKYVELRCDPISGHTALYWYRQSLGQGPEFLIYFQGTGAADDSGLPNDRFFAVRPEGSVSTLKIQRTERGDSAVYLCASSSGLAGAPPTDTQYFGPGTRLTVL.